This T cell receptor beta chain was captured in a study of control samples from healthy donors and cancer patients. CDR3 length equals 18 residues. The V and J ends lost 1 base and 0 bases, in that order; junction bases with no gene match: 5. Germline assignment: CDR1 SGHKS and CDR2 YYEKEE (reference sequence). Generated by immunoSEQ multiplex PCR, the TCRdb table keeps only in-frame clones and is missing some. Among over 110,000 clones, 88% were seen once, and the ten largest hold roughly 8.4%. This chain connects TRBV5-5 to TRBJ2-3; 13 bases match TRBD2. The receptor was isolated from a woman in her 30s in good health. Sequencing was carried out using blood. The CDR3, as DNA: TGTGCCAGCAGCTTGCGACTAGCGGGAGGAACTAGCACAGATACGCAGTATTTT. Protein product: CASSLRLAGGTSTDTQYF.